This TCR beta chain was sequenced for a study of CD4 T cells in relation to SARS-CoV-2 and coronaviruses. Points from the study as a whole: This crossreactivity analysis covered spike protein alone, no other viral proteins. Monoreactive clones expanded significantly more to SARS-CoV-2 than crossreactive clones did.

The table came from immunoSEQ multiplex PCR; TCRdb's copy has only in-frame clones and leaves some out. The sample includes under 25,000 clones, over 65% of them seen just once. A single count supports this clone. The target antigen is unknown. Losses at the gene ends were 3 bases for V and 5 bases for J; bases not matched to a gene: 13. CDR1 is SGHRS and CDR2 is YFSETQ in the germline V gene. The CDR3 loop spans 16 amino acids. CD4+ T cells from unexposed donors were obtained before the COVID-19 pandemic (2011-2018). The cells were cultured for roughly 11 days before CD4+ T cells were isolated. Testing used SARS-CoV-2 S/N and four cold-coronavirus spikes on unexposed-donor CD4+ T cells, cells permitting. Cultures received half-medium IL-2 refreshes on days 3 and 7.

The source of this sequence is a human donor in good health. The genes are TRBV5-1 and TRBJ2-7; TRBD1 aligns across 8 bases. Source material: CD4+ T cells from PBMCs, cultured in vitro. CDR3: CASSSFTGGMFHEQYF. For the CDR3, the DNA is TGCGCCAGCAGCTCGTTTACAGGGGGTATGTTTCACGAGCAGTACTTC.